This note documents a single T cell receptor (beta chain) sequence. The repertoire was sequenced with immunoSEQ multiplex PCR; TCRdb's copy has only in-frame clones and lacks some. The sample gives about 45,000 clones, 75% to 85% of which show up once; 0.94% is in the top ten. With 7 bases clipped from V and 2 bases from J, the junction kept 2 bases outside the gene matches. CDR3 length: 12 residues. Germline V gene data show CDR1 as GTSNPN and CDR2 as SVGIG (reference sequence). The sort gate was single viable CD3+CD4+CD8-CD45RO+ cells for memory CD4+ T cells. Serum IgG to CMV pp150, pp28, p38 and p52 defined serostatus. This sample was taken from a study of memory CD4+ T cells and cytomegalovirus serostatus. About the research overall: Donors were healthy Belgian adults, under 10 CMV seropositive and around 24 seronegative.

Sequenced: memory CD4+ T cells from blood. The chain links TRBV30 to TRBJ1-5, with TRBD1 identical over 7 bases. The source is an adult in good health and CMV-seronegative. This chain's CDR3 is CAFDRGNQPQHF. The CDR3 nucleotides read TGTGCCTTTGACAGGGGCAATCAGCCCCAGCATTTT.